This T cell receptor beta chain was captured in a study of CD8+CD57+ T cells in acquired aplastic anemia. Study at large: As sequenced from healthy donors, CD4+ cells averaged about 11 million reads. Findings of the study overall: Shared by patients and controls, just under 30 CD8+ CDR3s were abundant in patients. No significant patient-versus-control difference appeared in CD8+ Simpson's diversity.

This clonotype showed up many times. Its antigen is not identified. The template for TCR beta VDJ and CDR3 sequence profiling was genomic DNA. Using its own MiXCR run on the reads, TCRdb lists one record per CDR3 protein. Of 150,000 to 200,000 distinct CDR3 sequences listed, approximately 49% were seen once; the top ten hold around 3%. This CDR3 has 20 residues. Germline loops: CDR1 SGHAT, CDR2 FQNNGV. The V end lost 1 base, the J end lost 2 bases, and 26 bases lay between the germline ends. The sample taken for sequencing was sorted CD4+, CD8+, or CD8+CD57+ T cells (not recorded which) from PBMCs. This receptor was identified in a human donor in good health. The rearrangement uses TRBV11-2 and TRBJ2-5; D is uncertain. Here the CDR3 DNA reads TGTGCCAGCAGCTTAGTTTTTGGGTTTCGGGCCGCCGCATTACAAGAGACCCAGTACTTC. Translation: CASSLVFGFRAAALQETQYF.